This passage covers 18 T cell receptor beta chains from one sample sequenced in a study of cytomegalovirus exposure and HLA in healthy donors. PCR involved 60 Vbeta and 13 Jbeta primers. Repertoires were generated with immunoSEQ multiplex PCR, while TCRdb's copy carries only in-frame clones and drops some. The sample has roughly 140,000 clones; 82% are singletons. Sequencing input: PBMCs. These receptors were taken from a woman aged 45-59 years in good health and CMV-seropositive.

This clone appeared once. The CDR3, as DNA: TGTGCCAGCAGCTCCGGGACAGGCTACGAGCAGTACTTC. It yields the protein CASSSGTGYEQYF. The chain couples TRBV5-8 to TRBJ2-7; 8 positions agree with TRBD1. Germline V lookup: CDR1 SGHTS, CDR2 YDEGEE. There are 13 residues in the CDR3. Trimming at V came to 3 bases and at J to 3 bases, leaving 2 bases not matched to a gene.

The chain carries TRBV4-1 and TRBJ2-5; TRBD1 matches at 12 bases. Germline CDR1 reads MGHRA; CDR2 reads YSYEKL. Unmatched junction bases numbered 7, after V lost 0 bases and J lost 5 bases. There are 17 residues in the CDR3. CDR3: CASSQEGIGTGGETQYF. The CDR3 region has the DNA TGCGCCAGCAGCCAAGAAGGCATCGGGACAGGGGGCGAGACCCAGTACTTC.

The chain employs TRBV12-5 and TRBJ2-3; no reliable D call. Germline CDR1 is LGHNT and CDR2 is FRNRAP. The CDR3 has 14 amino acids. The V end was cut by 3 bases, the J end by 2 bases, with 9 bases between. The CDR3 sequence: CASGLQKSTDTQYF. In DNA, the CDR3 is TGTGCTAGTGGTTTACAGAAGTCCACAGATACGCAGTATTTT. The full variable domain, its missing parts supplied by reference TRBV12-5 and TRBJ2-3, is DARVTQTPRHKVTEMGQEVTMRCQPILGHNTVFWYRQTMMQGLELLAYFRNRAPLDDSGMPKDRFSAEMPDATLATLKIQPSEPRDSAVYFCASGLQKSTDTQYFGPGTRLTVL.

This clone was seen just once. The chain uses TRBV29-1 and TRBJ1-1; D might be TRBD1 (6 bases). Germline loops: CDR1 SQVTM, CDR2 ANQGSEA. CDR3 size: 14 residues. V lost 7 bases to trimming and J lost 2 bases, with 17 bases between them. This CDR3 reads CSAEAGGGNTEAFF. The CDR3, as DNA: TGCAGCGCTGAGGCGGGGGGCGGCAACACTGAAGCTTTCTTT.

The rearrangement joins TRBV19 to TRBJ1-1, with 10 bases lining up with TRBD1. With V trimmed by 4 bases and J by 6 bases, 11 bases remained unmatched. Germline lookup yields CDR1 LNHDA and CDR2 SQIVND (reference sequence). This CDR3 is 16 amino acids long. The CDR3 is CASSTTPGQGVAEAFF. DNA of the CDR3: TGTGCCAGTAGTACAACCCCCGGACAGGGGGTCGCTGAAGCTTTCTTT.

This clone was seen at least ten times. The rearrangement joins TRBV7-2 to TRBJ2-1; the match to TRBD1 covers 8 bases. Trimming took 1 base from V and 7 from J; bases not matched to a gene: 6. The CDR3 contains 15 residues. Germline assignment: CDR1 SGHTA and CDR2 FQGNSA. Here the CDR3 reads CASSLERTGTNEQFF. The CDR3 DNA follows: TGTGCCAGCAGCTTAGAGCGGACAGGGACGAATGAGCAGTTCTTC.

The V call is TRBV7-6, the J call TRBJ2-1; 11 bases line up with TRBD2. V was pared by 1 base and J by 0 bases, with 2 bases of the junction left unmatched. CDR1 is SGHVS and CDR2 is FNYEAQ in the germline V gene. This CDR3 is built from 17 residues. CDR3 region: CASSLVAGGSSYNEQFF. CDR3 nucleotides: TGTGCCAGCAGCTTAGTAGCGGGGGGGAGCTCCTACAATGAGCAGTTCTTC. The whole variable domain, remainder taken from reference TRBV7-6 and TRBJ2-1, is GAGVSQSPRYKVTKRGQDVALRCDPISGHVSLYWYRQALGQGPEFLTYFNYEAQQDKSGLPNDRFSAERPEGSISTLTIQRTEQRDSAMYRCASSLVAGGSSYNEQFFGPGTRLTVL.

V and J are TRBV15 and TRBJ1-5; D may be TRBD1 (6 bases). The CDR3 extends over 14 amino acids. V lost 4 bases and J lost 3, with 10 bases in between. Germline CDR1 reads LNHNV; CDR2 reads YYDKDF (reference sequence). The CDR3 DNA reads TGTGCCACCAGCACCCGACAGGCCAATCAGCCCCAGCATTTT. This sequence encodes CATSTRQANQPQHF.

This clone was recorded once. The J gene is TRBJ1-2, the V gene TRBV19; 8 nucleotides line up with TRBD1. CDR3 length: 16 amino acids. V shed 4 bases, J shed 8 bases, and the junction held 15 bases outside the gene matches. CDR1 LNHDA and CDR2 SQIVND come from the germline V gene (reference sequence). Here the CDR3 DNA reads TGTGCCAGTAGTACGACCGGGACAGGCATCACTCGGGGCTACACCTTC. This codes for CASSTTGTGITRGYTF. Based on the CDR3 plus reference TRBV19 and TRBJ1-2, the full variable domain is DGGITQSPKYLFRKEGQNVTLSCEQNLNHDAMYWYRQDPGQGLRLIYYSQIVNDFQKGDIAEGYSVSREKKESFPLTVTSAQKNPTAFYLCASSTTGTGITRGYTFGSGTRLTVV.

This rearrangement joins TRBV7-9 to TRBJ1-2; D is perhaps TRBD1 (5 bases). Trimming shortened V by 5 bases and J by 6 bases, and 19 bases separated the two germline ends. Germline assignment: CDR1 SEHNR and CDR2 FQNEAQ (reference sequence). The CDR3 length is 15 residues. CDR3 sequence (DNA): TGTGCCAGCAGCCTAGGACGGGCCGGGGGTGATGGCTACACCTTC. It yields the protein CASSLGRAGGDGYTF.

This sequence joins TRBV7-6 and TRBJ2-7, with TRBD2 identical over 7 bases. Trimming at V came to 4 bases and at J to 0 bases, leaving 3 bases not matched to a gene. The CDR3 length is 14 residues. The germline CDR1 and CDR2 sequences are SGHVS and FNYEAQ. The CDR3 is CASSSGTTSYEQYF. The CDR3 DNA is TGTGCCAGCAGCTCCGGGACTACCTCCTACGAGCAGTACTTC.

This clone was recorded a few times. The chain links TRBV4-3 to TRBJ2-7, with 8 positions matching TRBD1. Germline CDR1 reads LGHNA; CDR2 reads YSLEER. After removal of 1 base from V and 4 bases from J, the junction contained 6 bases not matched to a gene. This CDR3 region has 15 residues. The CDR3 DNA follows: TGCGCCAGCAGCCAAGCGGCGACAGGGGCTTACGAGCAGTACTTC. This encodes CASSQAATGAYEQYF.

This chain joins TRBV5-6 and TRBJ1-2; no clear D. V was pared by 5 bases and J by 7 bases, with 18 bases between. The CDR3 length is 14 residues. Germline V CDR1 and CDR2: SGHDT, YYEEEE. The CDR3 spells CASRRAWERGGYTF. CDR3 bases: TGTGCCAGCAGGCGCGCTTGGGAGCGGGGTGGCTACACCTTC.

The chain has TRBV4-1 and TRBJ1-4; the D gene is possibly TRBD1 (6 bases). The CDR3 runs to 15 residues. The germline V gene has CDR1 MGHRA and CDR2 YSYEKL. Trimming shortened V by 3 bases and J by 4 bases, and 12 bases separated the two germline ends. The CDR3, as DNA: TGCGCCAGCAGCCACAGGACAGACCTTAATGAAAAACTGTTTTTT. Amino acid sequence: CASSHRTDLNEKLFF.

The rearrangement links TRBV27 to TRBJ2-2; 7 bases are shared with TRBD1. The V and J ends lost 3 bases and 3 bases, in that order; junction bases with no gene match: 4. The CDR3 has 15 residues. Per the germline V gene, CDR1 is MNHEY and CDR2 is SMNVEV (reference sequence). CDR3 protein: CASSFGDRDTGELFF. The CDR3 DNA reads as TGTGCCAGCAGTTTTGGTGACAGGGACACCGGGGAGCTGTTTTTT.

The chain links TRBV5-1 to TRBJ1-1; TRBD1 aligns across 10 bases. The CDR3 spans 14 residues. Germline assignment: CDR1 SGHRS and CDR2 YFSETQ. The V segment lost 6 bases and the J segment 10 bases; nucleotides outside the gene matches: 12. CDR3 in amino acids: CASMGGQGQTVAFF. CDR3 DNA: TGCGCCAGCATGGGGGGACAGGGGCAAACGGTAGCTTTCTTT. The full variable domain, rest sourced from reference TRBV5-1 and TRBJ1-1, is KAGVTQTPRYLIKTRGQQVTLSCSPISGHRSVSWYQQTPGQGLQFLFEYFSETQRNKGNFPGRFSGRQFSNSRSEMNVSTLELGDSALYLCASMGGQGQTVAFFGQGTRLTVV.

The chain is built from TRBV29-1 and TRBJ2-1, with a possible D match to TRBD2 (6 bases). The CDR3 consists of 11 residues. V was shortened by 7 bases and J by 8 bases, with 12 bases between the two germline ends. In germline, CDR1 is SQVTM, CDR2 ANQGSEA. The CDR3 DNA follows: TGCAGCGCGGGGACTCGCGATGAGCAGTTCTTC. This codes for CSAGTRDEQFF.

The gene calls are TRBV5-1 and TRBJ2-2, with 11 bases that match TRBD2. Per the germline V gene, CDR1 is SGHRS and CDR2 is YFSETQ. CDR3 size: 18 residues. The junction had 5 bases not matched to a gene; V was cut back by 0 bases and J by 1 base. The CDR3 DNA reads as TGCGCCAGCAGCTTGGTTCCTAGCGGGGGGCAGAACACCGGGGAGCTGTTTTTT. Translated, it gives CASSLVPSGGQNTGELFF.